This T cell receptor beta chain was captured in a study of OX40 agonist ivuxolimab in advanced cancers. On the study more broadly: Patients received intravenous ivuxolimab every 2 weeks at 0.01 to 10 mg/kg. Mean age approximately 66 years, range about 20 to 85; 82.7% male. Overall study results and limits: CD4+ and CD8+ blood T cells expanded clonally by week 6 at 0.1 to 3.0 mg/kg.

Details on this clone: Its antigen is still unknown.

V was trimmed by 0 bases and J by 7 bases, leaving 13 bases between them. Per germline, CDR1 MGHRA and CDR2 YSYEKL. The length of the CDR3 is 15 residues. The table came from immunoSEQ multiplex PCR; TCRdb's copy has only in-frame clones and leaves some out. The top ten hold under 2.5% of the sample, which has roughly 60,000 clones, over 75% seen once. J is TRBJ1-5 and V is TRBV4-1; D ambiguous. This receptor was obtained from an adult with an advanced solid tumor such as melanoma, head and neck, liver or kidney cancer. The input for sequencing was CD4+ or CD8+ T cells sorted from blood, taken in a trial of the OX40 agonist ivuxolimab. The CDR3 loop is CASSQDGYAGQPQHF. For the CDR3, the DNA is TGCGCCAGCAGCCAAGACGGATACGCTGGACAGCCCCAGCATTTT.